These 18 T cell receptor beta chains were sequenced from one sample in a study of technical replicates of blood from a handful of donors. Some clones are missing from TCRdb's copy, which holds only in-frame ones; the method was immunoSEQ multiplex PCR. The sample gives almost 70,000 clones, over 80% of which show up once; 4% to 5% is in the top ten. The specimen sequenced was PBMCs. The receptors derive from a human donor in good health. Some clones in this sample may be carry-over from other donors' samples.

V usage is TRBV19 and J usage is TRBJ1-5, with 7 nucleotides matching TRBD1. From germline, CDR1 is LNHDA and CDR2 SQIVND (reference sequence). The length of the CDR3 is 17 residues. V shed 3 bases, J shed 7 bases, and the junction held 15 bases outside the gene matches. The CDR3 DNA reads TGTGCCAGTAGTATTAGGGGTCCGCAGACAGGGCAGCAGCCCCAGCATTTT. Its translation: CASSIRGPQTGQQPQHF.

The V call is TRBV7-9, the J call TRBJ1-1; tentatively, D is TRBD1 (5 bases). The ends were cut back, 3 bases at V and 1 base at J, with 9 bases in the middle. The CDR3 covers 14 residues. Germline lookup yields CDR1 SEHNR and CDR2 FQNEAQ (reference sequence). The CDR3 loop is CASSFHQGNTEAFF. The CDR3, as DNA: TGTGCCAGCAGCTTCCACCAGGGGAACACTGAAGCTTTCTTT. The variable domain in full, with the rest retrieved from reference TRBV7-9 and TRBJ1-1, is DTGVSQNPRHKITKRGQNVTFRCDPISEHNRLYWYRQTLGQGPEFLTYFQNEAQLEKSRLLSDRFSAERPKGSFSTLEIQRTEQGDSAMYLCASSFHQGNTEAFFGQGTRLTVV.

This sequence joins TRBV7-2 and TRBJ2-3, with D tentatively TRBD2 (6 bases). This CDR3 spans 13 amino acids. CDR1 is SGHTA, CDR2 FQGNSA, per germline. Trimming removed 2 bases from V and 6 bases from J, with 9 bases in between. The CDR3 region has the DNA TGTGCCAGCAGCTTATCGGGGGAGGATACGCAGTATTTT. Translated: CASSLSGEDTQYF.

The rearrangement joins TRBV7-6 to TRBJ2-5, with TRBD2 matching over 13 bases. The CDR3 consists of 16 residues. The V gene's germline CDR1 is SGHVS and CDR2 FNYEAQ. V lost 3 bases to trimming and J lost 5 bases; unmatched junction nucleotides: 6. This CDR3 reads CASSFTSGGAGETQYF. Written as DNA, the CDR3 is TGTGCCAGCAGCTTTACTAGCGGGGGGGCCGGGGAGACCCAGTACTTC.

Written as DNA, the CDR3 is TGTGCCAGCAGCACCGGGACTACTCCCGATACGCAGTATTTT. Its translation is CASSTGTTPDTQYF. The rearrangement uses TRBV5-4 and TRBJ2-3; the match to TRBD2 covers 7 bases. The CDR3 contains 14 residues. After removal of 4 bases from V and 6 bases from J, the junction contained 8 bases not matched to a gene. In germline, CDR1 is SGHNT, CDR2 YYREEE (reference sequence). Filled out from reference TRBV5-4 and TRBJ2-3, the complete variable domain reads ETGVTQSPTHLIKTRGQQVTLRCSSQSGHNTVSWYQQALGQGPQFIFQYYREEENGRGNFPPRFSGLQFPNYSSELNVNALELDDSALYLCASSTGTTPDTQYFGPGTRLTVL.

The chain has TRBV27 and TRBJ1-6; 7 bases map to TRBD1. The V and J ends lost 10 bases and 2 bases, in that order; junction bases with no gene match: 5. CDR1 and CDR2 (germline): MNHEY, SMNVEV (reference sequence). There are 14 residues in the CDR3. This CDR3 reads CATRQGPYNSPLHF. CDR3 coding DNA: TGTGCCACCCGACAGGGCCCCTATAATTCACCCCTCCACTTT.

This clone appeared once. The CDR3 spells CASSLARGSNEQFF. CDR3 DNA sequence: TGTGCCAGCAGCTTAGCTAGGGGGTCGAATGAGCAGTTCTTC. The V call is TRBV7-7, the J call TRBJ2-1; possible D gene TRBD1, 6 bases. This CDR3 is built from 14 residues. Germline V lookup: CDR1 SSHAT, CDR2 FNYEAQ (reference sequence). V was trimmed by 0 bases and J by 7 bases, leaving 10 bases between them.

The rearrangement uses TRBV7-2 and TRBJ2-3; 7 bases are shared with TRBD2. In germline, CDR1 is SGHTA, CDR2 FQGNSA. J was trimmed by 2 bases and V by 5 bases; bases with no gene match: 4. The CDR3 length is 14 residues. The CDR3 DNA reads TGTGCCAGCAGCCGGACTAGACTCACAGATACGCAGTATTTT. Protein: CASSRTRLTDTQYF.

This clone was seen only once. The chain employs TRBV11-1 and TRBJ2-1, with D perhaps TRBD1 (5 bases). Germline V gene sequence: CDR1 SGHAT, CDR2 FQDESV (reference sequence). This CDR3 contains 14 residues. Deletions cut 2 bases from V and 0 bases from J, with 5 bases between. The chain's CDR3 is CASSLTGSYNEQFF. In DNA, the CDR3 is TGTGCCAGCAGCTTAACAGGCTCCTACAATGAGCAGTTCTTC. The variable domain in full, with the rest retrieved from reference TRBV11-1 and TRBJ2-1, is EAEVAQSPRYKITEKSQAVAFWCDPISGHATLYWYRQILGQGPELLVQFQDESVVDDSQLPKDRFSAERLKGVDSTLKIQPAELGDSAMYLCASSLTGSYNEQFFGPGTRLTVL.

The V call is TRBV5-6, the J call TRBJ1-4, with TRBD1 as a possible D gene (6 bases). V lost 0 bases to trimming and J lost 5 bases, with 14 bases between them. The CDR3 contains 16 residues. Per the germline V gene, CDR1 is SGHDT and CDR2 is YYEEEE. The CDR3 protein is CASSLAAAGENEKLFF. CDR3 sequence (DNA): TGTGCCAGCAGCTTGGCCGCGGCAGGGGAAAATGAAAAACTGTTTTTT. Looking up the rest from reference TRBV5-6 and TRBJ1-4 gives the full variable domain: DAGVTQSPTHLIKTRGQQVTLRCSPKSGHDTVSWYQQALGQGPQFIFQYYEEEERQRGNFPDRFSGHQFPNYSSELNVNALLLGDSALYLCASSLAAAGENEKLFFGSGTQLSVL.

The genes are TRBV6-5 and TRBJ1-2, with 10 bases matching TRBD1. Unmatched junction bases numbered 10, after V lost 6 bases and J lost 6 bases. Germline loops: CDR1 MNHEY, CDR2 SVGAGI. The CDR3 is 15 amino acids. CDR3 loop: CASRNRDRGFDGYTF. The CDR3 DNA is TGTGCCAGCAGAAATAGGGACAGGGGATTCGATGGCTACACCTTC.

The chain employs TRBV23-1 and TRBJ2-4; 11 bases agree with TRBD2. TRBV23-1 is marked as an open reading frame, function uncertain. The trim removed 4 bases at V and 7 bases at J, leaving 12 bases unmatched. The CDR3 spans 17 residues. CDR3 amino acids: CASSPAGRLAGFNIQYF. CDR3 nucleotide sequence: TGCGCCAGCAGTCCCGCCGGCCGACTAGCGGGATTCAACATTCAGTACTTC.

The count of this clone is one. The CDR3 region has the DNA TGCGCCAGCAGCATTAGACTAGGGGGCACAGATACGCAGTATTTT. Translating gives CASSIRLGGTDTQYF. This chain connects TRBV5-1 to TRBJ2-3; tentatively, D is TRBD2 (6 bases). Trimming pared 4 bases from V and 1 base from J, leaving 13 bases between. Germline CDR1 and CDR2: SGHRS and YFSETQ. The CDR3 has 15 amino acids.

The V gene is TRBV7-2, the J gene TRBJ2-7; 10 bases map to TRBD1. Looked up from germline, CDR1 is SGHTA and CDR2 is FQGNSA. V was clipped by 5 bases and J by 3 bases; unmatched bases: 7. The CDR3 spans 15 residues. The CDR3 bases are TGTGCCAGCAGCGCCGACAGGGGGCCGGGCTACGAGCAGTACTTC. Its protein product is CASSADRGPGYEQYF.

This clone was picked up one time. The chain carries TRBV7-6 and TRBJ2-5, with D perhaps matching TRBD1 (6 bases). Between the trimmed V and J ends, which lost 1 base and 8 bases, there was a span of 17 bases. The CDR3 loop spans 15 amino acids. Germline CDR1 and CDR2: SGHVS and FNYEAQ. CDR3: CASSLETGPQGTQYF. In DNA, the CDR3 is TGTGCCAGCAGCTTAGAGACAGGCCCCCAGGGAACCCAGTACTTC.

This chain connects TRBV5-4 to TRBJ1-2; no definite D call. V shed 0 bases and J shed 4 bases, with 13 bases lying between them. The CDR3 totals 15 residues. Germline V CDR1 and CDR2: SGHNT, YYREEE (reference sequence). CDR3 DNA: TGTGCCAGCAGCTTGGCCGGAGACGGCCTCTATGGCTACACCTTC. Its translation is CASSLAGDGLYGYTF.

V and J are TRBV7-2 and TRBJ2-1; a weak D match, TRBD1 (5 bases). Germline CDR1 is SGHTA and CDR2 is FQGNSA. V was clipped by 0 bases and J by 6 bases, with 12 bases between them. The CDR3 runs to 15 residues. The CDR3 DNA is TGTGCCAGCAGCTTAGCTCAGGGATCTTCCAATGAGCAGTTCTTC. This gives the protein CASSLAQGSSNEQFF.

The chain couples TRBV4-2 to TRBJ2-1; the match to TRBD2 covers 11 bases. The CDR3 totals 19 residues. Germline lookup yields CDR1 LGHNA and CDR2 YNFKEQ. Trimming cost V 0 bases and J 0 bases; bases outside gene matches: 7. CDR3 sequence (DNA): TGTGCCAGCAGCCAAGAAGGGCTAGCGGGAGGCCACTCCTACAATGAGCAGTTCTTC. Translation: CASSQEGLAGGHSYNEQFF.